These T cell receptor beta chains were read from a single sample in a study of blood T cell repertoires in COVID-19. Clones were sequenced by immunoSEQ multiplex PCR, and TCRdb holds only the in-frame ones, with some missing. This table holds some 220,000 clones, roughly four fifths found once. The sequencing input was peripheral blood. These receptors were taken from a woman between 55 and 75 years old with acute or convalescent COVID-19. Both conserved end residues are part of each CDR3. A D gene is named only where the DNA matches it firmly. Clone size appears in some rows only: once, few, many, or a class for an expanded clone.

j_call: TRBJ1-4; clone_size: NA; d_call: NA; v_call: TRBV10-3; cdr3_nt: TGTGCCATCAGTGCGGGAGGGGCTAATGAAAAACTGTTTTTT; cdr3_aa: CAISAGGANEKLFF
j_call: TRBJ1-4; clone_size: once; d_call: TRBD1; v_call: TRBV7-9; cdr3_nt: TGTGCCAGCAGCTTGGGACAGGCACGAACTAATGAAAAACTGTTTTTT; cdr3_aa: CASSLGQARTNEKLFF
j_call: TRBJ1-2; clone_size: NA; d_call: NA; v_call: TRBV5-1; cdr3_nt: TGCGCCAGCAGCTTGGGTTTGTTGGGGGCCCCGAGGAACTATGGCTACACCTTC; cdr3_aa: CASSLGLLGAPRNYGYTF
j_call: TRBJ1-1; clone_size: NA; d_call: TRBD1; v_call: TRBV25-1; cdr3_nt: TGTGCCAGCAAGGGAACAGGGGCGAGTGTTGAAGCTTTCTTT; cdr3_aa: CASKGTGASVEAFF
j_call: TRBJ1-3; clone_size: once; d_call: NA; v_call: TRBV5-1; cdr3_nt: TGCGCCAGCAGGGATGGGGGCTCAGGAAACACCATATATTTT; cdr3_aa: CASRDGGSGNTIYF
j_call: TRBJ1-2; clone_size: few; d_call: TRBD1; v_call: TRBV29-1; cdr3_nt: TGCAGCGTTGTGAAACAGGGGGCGCTTGGCTACACCTTC; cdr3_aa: CSVVKQGALGYTF
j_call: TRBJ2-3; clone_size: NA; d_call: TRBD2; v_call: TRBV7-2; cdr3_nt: TGTGCCAGCAGCTTAGCCCGCGGGGGTAGGGGAAGCACAGATACGCAGTATTTT; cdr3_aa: CASSLARGGRGSTDTQYF
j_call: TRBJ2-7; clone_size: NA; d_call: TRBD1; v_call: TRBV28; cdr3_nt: TGTGCCAGCAGGAGGTTACAGGGGTATCACTCCTACGAGCAGTACTTC; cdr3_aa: CASRRLQGYHSYEQYF
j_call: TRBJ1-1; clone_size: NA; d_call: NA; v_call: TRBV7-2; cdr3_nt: TGTGCCAGCAGCGCGCTACCCGCTGAAGCTTTCTTT; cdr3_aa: CASSALPAEAFF
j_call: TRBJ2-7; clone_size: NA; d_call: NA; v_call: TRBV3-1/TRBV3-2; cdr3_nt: TGTGCCAGCAGCCCCGGTGGAGGGTGGGGTGAGCAGTACTTC; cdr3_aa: CASSPGGGWGEQYF
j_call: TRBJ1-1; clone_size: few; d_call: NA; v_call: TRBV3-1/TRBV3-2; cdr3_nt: TGTGCCAGCAGCCAGGCAGGCCGGCTGAACACTGAAGCTTTCTTT; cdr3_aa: CASSQAGRLNTEAFF
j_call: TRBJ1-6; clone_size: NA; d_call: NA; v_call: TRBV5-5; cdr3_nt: TGTGCCAGCAGCTCGGACACTAATTCACCCCTCCACTTT; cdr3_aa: CASSSDTNSPLHF
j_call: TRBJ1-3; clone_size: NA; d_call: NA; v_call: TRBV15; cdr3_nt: TGTGCCACCAGCAGAGCCCTGGCAGGGAACTCTGGAAACACCATATATTTT; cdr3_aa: CATSRALAGNSGNTIYF
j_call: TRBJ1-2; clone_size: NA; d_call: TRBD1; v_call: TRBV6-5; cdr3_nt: TGTGCCAGCAGCTCACCCGGGACAGGGTATGGCTACACCTTC; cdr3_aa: CASSSPGTGYGYTF
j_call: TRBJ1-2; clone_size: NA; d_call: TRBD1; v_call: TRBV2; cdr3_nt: TGTGCCAGCAGTGATGGGGGCGGGACAGGGGCTCCTATCTATGGCTACACCTTC; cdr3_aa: CASSDGGGTGAPIYGYTF
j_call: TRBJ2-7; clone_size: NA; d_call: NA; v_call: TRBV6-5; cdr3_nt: TGTGCCAGCAGTTACGGGGGGAACTACGAGCAGTACTTC; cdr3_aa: CASSYGGNYEQYF
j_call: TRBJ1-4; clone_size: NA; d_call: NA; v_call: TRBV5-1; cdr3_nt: TGCGCCAGCAGCCCAAGCCGGCTTCGGGATGAAAAACTGTTTTTT; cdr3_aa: CASSPSRLRDEKLFF
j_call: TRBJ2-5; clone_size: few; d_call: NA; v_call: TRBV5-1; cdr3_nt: TGCGCCAGCAGCTCCCACGGGACTTCACAAGAGACCCAGTACTTC; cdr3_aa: CASSSHGTSQETQYF
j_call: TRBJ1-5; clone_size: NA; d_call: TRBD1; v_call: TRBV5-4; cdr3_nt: TGTGCCAGCAGCGCGGGGACAGGGAATCAGCCCCAGCATTTT; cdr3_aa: CASSAGTGNQPQHF
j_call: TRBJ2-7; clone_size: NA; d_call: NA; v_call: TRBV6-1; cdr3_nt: TGTGCCAGCAGGGAAGGCATTTGGGGGGACCTACTTTTTGAGCAGTACTTC; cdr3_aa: CASREGIWGDLLFEQYF
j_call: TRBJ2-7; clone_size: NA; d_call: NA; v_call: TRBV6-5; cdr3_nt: TGTGCCAGCAGAACGCCGGGACAAACCTACGAGCAGTACTTC; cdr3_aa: CASRTPGQTYEQYF
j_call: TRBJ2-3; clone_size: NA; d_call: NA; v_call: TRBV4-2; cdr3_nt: TGTGCCAGCAGCGACTACCGGGATACGCAGTATTTT; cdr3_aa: CASSDYRDTQYF
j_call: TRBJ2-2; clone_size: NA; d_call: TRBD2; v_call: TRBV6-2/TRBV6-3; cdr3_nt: TGTGCCAGCAGCCCCCTAGCGGGGGGGAACACCGGGGAGCTGTTTTTT; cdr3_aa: CASSPLAGGNTGELFF
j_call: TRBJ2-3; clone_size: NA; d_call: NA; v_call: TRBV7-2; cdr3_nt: TGTGCCAGCAGCTTGCCAGGGACAACAGATACGCAGTATTTT; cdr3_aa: CASSLPGTTDTQYF
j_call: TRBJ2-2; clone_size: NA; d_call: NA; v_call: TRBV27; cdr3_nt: TGTGCCAGCCGCAATCAGGGAAACACCGGGGAGCTGTTTTTT; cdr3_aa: CASRNQGNTGELFF
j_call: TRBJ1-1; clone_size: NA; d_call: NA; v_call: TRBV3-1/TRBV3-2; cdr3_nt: TGTGCCAGCCATAGCGGGATGAACACTGAAGCTTTCTTT; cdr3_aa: CASHSGMNTEAFF
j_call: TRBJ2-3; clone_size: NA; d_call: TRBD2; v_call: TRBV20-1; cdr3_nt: TGCAGTGCTAGAGAGGCGGGGGTGTCGAATTTT; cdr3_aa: CSAREAGVSNF
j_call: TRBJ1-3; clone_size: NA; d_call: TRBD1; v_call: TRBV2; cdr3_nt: TGTGCCAGCAGCCCGACAGGGTTGCCTGGAAACACCATATATTTT; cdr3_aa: CASSPTGLPGNTIYF
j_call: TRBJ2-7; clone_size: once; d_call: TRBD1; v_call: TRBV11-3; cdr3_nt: TGTGCCAGCAGCCCTGGACAGGGCTGGGGCGAGCAGTACTTC; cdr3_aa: CASSPGQGWGEQYF
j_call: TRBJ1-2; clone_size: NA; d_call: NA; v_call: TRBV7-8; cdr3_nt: TGTGCCAGCAGCTTAGCGAAGCCGATTTATGGCTACACCTTC; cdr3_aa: CASSLAKPIYGYTF
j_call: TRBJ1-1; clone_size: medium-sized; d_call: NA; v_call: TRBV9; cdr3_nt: TGTGCCAGCAGCGACGCGTATGGCACTGAAGCTTTCTTT; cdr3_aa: CASSDAYGTEAFF
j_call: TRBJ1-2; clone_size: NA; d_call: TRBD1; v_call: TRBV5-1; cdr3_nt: TGCGCCAGCAGCTTAGGGGACAGGGGATATGGCTACACCTTC; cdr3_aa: CASSLGDRGYGYTF
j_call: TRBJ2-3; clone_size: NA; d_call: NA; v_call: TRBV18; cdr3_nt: TGTGCCAGCTCACCAAATAGCAGCACAGATACGCAGTATTTT; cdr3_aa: CASSPNSSTDTQYF
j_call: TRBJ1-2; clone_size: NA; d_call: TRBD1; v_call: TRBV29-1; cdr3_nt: TGCAGCGTACTCGGACAGGGAGATTATGGCTACACCTTC; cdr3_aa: CSVLGQGDYGYTF
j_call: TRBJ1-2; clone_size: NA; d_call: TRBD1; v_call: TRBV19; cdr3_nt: TGTGCCAGTAGACGGGACAGATTCTCTGGCTACACCTTC; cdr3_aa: CASRRDRFSGYTF
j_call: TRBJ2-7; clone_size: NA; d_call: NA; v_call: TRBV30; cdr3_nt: TGTGCCTGGAGTCTCGGGCAGGGTTCCGAGCAGTACTTC; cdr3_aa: CAWSLGQGSEQYF
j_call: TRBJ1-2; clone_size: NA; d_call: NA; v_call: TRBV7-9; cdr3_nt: TGTGCCAGCACCTCAGGGATCCAGGGCTACACCTTC; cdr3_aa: CASTSGIQGYTF
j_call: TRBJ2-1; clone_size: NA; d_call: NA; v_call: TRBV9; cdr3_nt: TGTGCCAGCAGCGTAATCCCGGAGGGCGGGGGCCTCAATGAGCAGTTCTTC; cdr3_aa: CASSVIPEGGGLNEQFF
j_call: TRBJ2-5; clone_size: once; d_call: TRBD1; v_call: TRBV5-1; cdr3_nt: TGCGCCAGCAGCTTGGACCCTGACAGGGGGCTAGTGACCCAGTACTTC; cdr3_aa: CASSLDPDRGLVTQYF
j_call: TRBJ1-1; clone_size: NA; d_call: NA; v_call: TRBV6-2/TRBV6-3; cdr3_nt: TGTGCCAGCAGTTACCAACAGGACACTGAAGCTTTCTTT; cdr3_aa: CASSYQQDTEAFF
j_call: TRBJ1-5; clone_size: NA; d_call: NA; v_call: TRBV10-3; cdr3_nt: TGTGCCATCAGTGCGGAGACCTATAGCAATCAGCCCCAGCATTTT; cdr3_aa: CAISAETYSNQPQHF